In its sample, the clone carrying this T cell receptor beta chain was seen many times. Antigen specificity is unknown. It was with previously described methods and listed TCR primers that bulk TCR libraries were made. In TCRdb, the PCR reads were re-called with MiXCR into one record per CDR3 protein. Here the sample spans some 320,000 distinct CDR3 sequences, around 21% being singletons. Sorted cells numbering about 19,000 to 1,000,000, with 10%, 30% or 50% RNA, yielded the naive CD8 libraries. This sample stems from a study of molecular identifiers for immune sequencing clone quantification. About the study: Replicate RNA came from roughly 18,000 or 92,000 naive CD8 cells and was split five ways, and four parts were sequenced. Study results and limitations: Barcode-sharing identical TCR molecules could underestimate highly expanded clone sizes.

The CDR3 covers 18 residues. The germline V gene has CDR1 KGHSH and CDR2 LQKENI. The V and J ends lost 4 bases and 3 bases respectively, with 24 bases between them. The clonotype comes from a human donor in good health. Some libraries in this study had Jurkat cell RNA spiked in. The chain has TRBV18 and TRBJ1-2; possible D gene TRBD1, 5 bases. Input material: naive CD8+ T cells from blood, with Jurkat cell RNA spiked in. This sample's subset: FACS-sorted CD8+CD4-CCR7+CD45RA+ naive T cells. CDR3 amino acids: CASSRETVNQLRDYGYTF. The CDR3 bases are TGTGCCAGCTCACGTGAGACAGTAAATCAACTGAGGGACTATGGCTACACCTTC.